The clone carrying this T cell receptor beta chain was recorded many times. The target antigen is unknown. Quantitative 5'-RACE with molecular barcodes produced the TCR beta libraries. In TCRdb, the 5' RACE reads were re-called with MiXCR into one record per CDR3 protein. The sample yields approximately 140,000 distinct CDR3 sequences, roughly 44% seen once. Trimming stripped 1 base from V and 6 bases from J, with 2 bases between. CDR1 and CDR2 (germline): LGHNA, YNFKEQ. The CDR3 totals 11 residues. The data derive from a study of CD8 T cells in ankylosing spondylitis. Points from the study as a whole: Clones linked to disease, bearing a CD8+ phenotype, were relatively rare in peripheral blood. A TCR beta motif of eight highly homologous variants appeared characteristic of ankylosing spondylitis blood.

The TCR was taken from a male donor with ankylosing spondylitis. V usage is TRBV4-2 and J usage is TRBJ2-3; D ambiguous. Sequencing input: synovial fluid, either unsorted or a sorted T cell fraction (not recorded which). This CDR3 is CASSQGDTQYF. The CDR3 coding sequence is TGTGCCAGCAGCCAAGGGGATACGCAGTATTTT.